This TCR beta chain appears in the sequencing data of a study of radiotherapy plus CTLA-4 blockade in lung cancer (dated 2018 in TCRdb). Some background on the complete study: Among the enrolled patients, about 19% had an objective response, and about 30% reached disease control. What the research found in general, with its limitations: After treatment with radiotherapy and ipilimumab, TCR clones that originated in tumors expanded in peripheral blood. Early dynamic changes in blood T cell clones, together with increased serum interferon-beta after radiation, were reported as the strongest predictors of response.

The study evaluated CTLA-4 blockade (ipilimumab) given together with focal radiation therapy in patients who had chemo-refractory metastatic non-small-cell lung cancer. This clone was seen only a few times. It has no known antigen specificity. Base qualities are not recorded, but no much larger clone differs from it by a single base. V sheds 5 bases and J sheds 6 bases, leaving 17 bases between their ends. Based on the germline V gene, the CDR1 and CDR2 sequences are MNHNS and SASEGT. CDR3 length: 15 amino acids, cysteine to phenylalanine. The entry retains the CDR3 DNA only, 45 bases that are in frame from base 1. The library was generated by the immunoSEQ multiplex PCR assay. This is the immuneACCESS table as TCRdb keeps it, with only in-frame sequences that have V and J called. A part of the clones is gone; compared with another copy, unresolved V genes explain less than half, and the rest is unexplained. The sample has roughly 75,000 clones on record, 60% to 85% of them singletons. Roughly 22% of the sample is held by the ten biggest clonotypes.

The source material was peripheral blood, sampled from a patient treated with radiotherapy plus ipilimumab. The chain employs TRBV6-1 and TRBJ1-5, with TRBD1 tentatively as D gene (6 bases match). This sequence originates from a human donor with non-small cell lung cancer whose response to radiotherapy plus ipilimumab could not be evaluated. Some clones in this sample may be carry-over from other donors' samples. CDR3 protein: CASSPMTGRGQPQHF. Here is the DNA: TGTGCCAGCAGTCCCATGACAGGTAGGGGTCAGCCCCAGCATTTT.